This TCR beta chain was observed in a study of T cells after yellow fever vaccination. Study findings and constraints: Clones that expanded after primary vaccination mostly reappeared after the booster (over 95% CD4, approximately 85% CD8). Although the secondary response was weaker, it peaked faster, at day 5 versus 15.

This clonotype has more than one count but fewer than ten. Antigen: not known. A process of 5'RACE template switching, which added a universal primer site and UMIs, was used to make TCR cDNA. One entry per CDR3 protein, called by TCRdb with MiXCR from the 5' RACE reads. The sample comprises fewer than 350,000 distinct CDR3 sequences, approximately 3.8% of which are singletons, and about a quarter rests with the top ten. The V end lost 3 bases, the J end lost 8 bases, and 16 bases lay between the germline ends. This CDR3 is 15 amino acids long. The sequencing here drew on PBMCs, taken on the day of the yellow fever booster vaccination. The chain joins TRBV12-3 or TRBV12-4 to TRBJ2-2; tentative D call: TRBD2 (5 bases). This clonotype originated in a man younger than 30 who received the YFV17D yellow fever vaccine. CDR3 nucleotide sequence: TGTGCCAGCAGTTTTTCGTCGGGGTTTTCGGGGGAGCTGTTTTTT. It yields the protein CASSFSSGFSGELFF.